The 19 T cell receptor beta chains below come from one sample, sequenced in a study of T-cell reconstitution after alpha-beta-depleted transplantation in children. Preparation of the TCRbeta library was carried out with unique molecular identifiers. TCRdb re-analysed the PCR reads in MiXCR, keeping a single row per CDR3 protein. The sample contains about a million distinct CDR3 sequences, 25% to 30% of which appear only once. Sequencing was performed on PBMCs, mostly from graft donor cells, taken 360 days after TCRalphabeta/CD19-depleted stem cell transplant. All receptors derive from a boy younger than two who had a stem cell transplant for SCID, so the T cells may come from the graft donor.

V is TRBV20-1 and J is TRBJ2-3, with 7 bases that match TRBD1. Germline V gene sequence: CDR1 DFQATT, CDR2 SNEGSKA (reference sequence). CDR3 size: 12 residues. CDR3 nucleotides: TGCAGCACAGGGGTGTCAACAGATACGCAGTATTTT. It translates to CSTGVSTDTQYF.

There are a few counts of this clonotype. This chain uses TRBV15 with TRBJ1-1; D not certain. V was shortened by 0 bases and J by 0 bases, with 11 bases between the two germline ends. Germline V gene sequence: CDR1 LNHNV, CDR2 YYDKDF (reference sequence). This CDR3 has 16 amino acids. The CDR3 bases are TGTGCCACCAGCAGAGAAAATGTACAGTTGAACACTGAAGCTTTCTTT. Protein product: CATSRENVQLNTEAFF.

The chain is built from TRBV7-2 and TRBJ2-5; D may be TRBD1 (6 bases). The CDR3 spans 15 residues. Germline lookup yields CDR1 SGHTA and CDR2 FQGNSA. The V end lost 6 bases, the J end lost 1 base, and 15 bases lay between the germline ends. The CDR3 DNA follows: TGTGCCAGCAGAAGAACAGGGAACCCCCAAGAGACCCAGTACTTC. Amino acids: CASRRTGNPQETQYF.

V gene TRBV6-2 or TRBV6-3 combines with J gene TRBJ2-5, with 15 nucleotides matching TRBD2. The J segment lost 5 bases and the V segment lost 8 bases, leaving 12 bases of the junction unmatched. This CDR3 comprises 17 residues. Germline loops: CDR1 MNHEY, CDR2 SVGEGT. CDR3 DNA sequence: TGTGCCAGCCTGCCGAGGACTAGCGGGGGGGCCGCGGAGACCCAGTACTTC. It is translated as CASLPRTSGGAAETQYF.

The genes are TRBV18 and TRBJ1-5; no clear D. V was cut by 3 bases and J by 0 bases, with 6 bases left in between. In germline, CDR1 is KGHSH, CDR2 LQKENI. The CDR3 runs 14 residues. CDR3 in DNA: TGTGCCAGCTCACCGGATTATAGCAATCAGCCCCAGCATTTT. It encodes CASSPDYSNQPQHF.

At least ten counts were recorded for this clonotype. The chain has TRBV5-4 and TRBJ2-3, with TRBD2 matching over 11 bases. The junction had 10 bases not matched to a gene; V was cut back by 2 bases and J by 5 bases. Germline V gene data show CDR1 as SGHNT and CDR2 as YYREEE (reference sequence). The CDR3 covers 17 residues. The CDR3 here is CASSFLSGGAGIDTQYF. For the CDR3, the DNA is TGTGCCAGCAGCTTCCTTAGCGGGGGGGCCGGGATAGATACGCAGTATTTT.

This chain uses TRBV29-1 with TRBJ1-5; maybe TRBD1 (6 bases). The CDR3 is 15 residues long. CDR1 and CDR2 (germline): SQVTM, ANQGSEA. Deletions cut 0 bases from V and 4 bases from J, with 13 bases between. The DNA of the CDR3 is TGCAGCGTTGAAGAGGGACACCGGAGTAATCAGCCCCAGCATTTT. The encoded protein is CSVEEGHRSNQPQHF.

This clonotype was observed a few times. The genes are TRBV6-1 and TRBJ2-3; TRBD2 aligns across 11 bases. V was clipped by 10 bases and J by 3 bases; unmatched bases: 6. This CDR3 contains 14 residues. The germline CDR1 and CDR2 sequences are MNHNS and SASEGT. Here the CDR3 reads CAIRSSGGTDTQYF. CDR3 coding DNA: TGTGCCATCCGATCTAGCGGGGGGACAGATACGCAGTATTTT.

The genes are TRBV7-3 and TRBJ2-3; D gene ambiguous. V lost 4 bases and J lost 2, with 16 bases in between. CDR1 and CDR2 from the germline V gene are SGHTA and FQGTGA. The CDR3 runs to 16 residues. This chain's CDR3 is CASSSGLGKNTDTQYF. CDR3 sequence (DNA): TGTGCCAGCAGCTCAGGCCTAGGCAAGAACACAGATACGCAGTATTTT.

V usage is TRBV10-3 and J usage is TRBJ2-7, with TRBD1 as a possible D gene (5 bases). CDR1 is ENHRY, CDR2 SYGVKD, per germline. CDR3 length: 15 amino acids. Trimming pared 0 bases from V and 0 bases from J, leaving 9 bases between. DNA of the CDR3: TGTGCCATCAGTGAGTCAGGGGCGAGCTCCTACGAGCAGTACTTC. Amino acids: CAISESGASSYEQYF.

The V gene is TRBV2, the J gene TRBJ2-7; 8 bases match TRBD1. V shed 10 bases and J 3 bases; nucleotides not matched to a gene: 8. CDR1 and CDR2 from the germline V gene are SNHLY and FYNNEI. The CDR3 contains 13 residues. As DNA, the CDR3 is TGTGCCAACCGGGACAGGATACGCTACGAGCAGTACTTC. Protein product: CANRDRIRYEQYF.

V and J are TRBV29-1 and TRBJ2-5; D is possibly TRBD2 (6 bases). This CDR3 region has 13 residues. Germline V gene lookup returns CDR1 SQVTM and CDR2 ANQGSEA. V was clipped by 6 bases and J by 5 bases, with 16 bases between them. Here the CDR3 reads CSVKGPAGETQYF. Written as DNA, the CDR3 is TGCAGCGTCAAGGGCCCGGCGGGGGAGACCCAGTACTTC.

The chain combines TRBV9 with TRBJ1-2, with a weak D call TRBD1 (5 bases). The length of the CDR3 is 14 residues. CDR1 and CDR2 (germline): SGDLS, YYNGEE. V was trimmed by 0 bases and J by 5 bases, leaving 11 bases between them. CDR3 in amino acids: CASSVGNRKYGYTF. The CDR3 DNA reads as TGTGCCAGCAGCGTAGGAAACAGGAAGTATGGCTACACCTTC.

The chain carries TRBV20-1 and TRBJ2-1; 10 bases are shared with TRBD1. The V gene end was trimmed by 5 bases and the J gene end by 0 bases; junction bases not matched to a gene: 4. The length of the CDR3 is 15 residues. Per germline, CDR1 DFQATT and CDR2 SNEGSKA (reference sequence). CDR3: CSAVGTGDSYNEQFF. The CDR3 nucleotides are TGCAGTGCTGTGGGGACAGGGGACTCCTACAATGAGCAGTTCTTC.

A few counts support this clonotype. J is TRBJ1-4 and V is TRBV5-4, with D possibly being TRBD1 (5 bases). V lost 0 bases and J 3 bases, leaving 9 bases between the germline ends. CDR1 and CDR2 (germline): SGHNT, YYREEE (reference sequence). This CDR3 spans 15 amino acids. CDR3 amino acids: CASSLGAGSNEKLFF. CDR3 coding DNA: TGTGCCAGCAGCTTGGGGGCAGGGTCTAATGAAAAACTGTTTTTT.

This clonotype has more than one count but fewer than ten. The chain joins TRBV5-1 to TRBJ2-1, with D maybe TRBD2 (6 bases). Per the germline V gene, CDR1 is SGHRS and CDR2 is YFSETQ. Trimming took off 0 bases at V and 1 base at J, with 20 bases between the two ends. This CDR3 has 19 residues. In DNA, the CDR3 is TGCGCCAGCAGCTTGGCCCATCGAGGGAGACTAGGGTCCTACAATGAGCAGTTCTTC. Translating gives CASSLAHRGRLGSYNEQFF.

V and J are TRBV28 and TRBJ2-2; D is possibly TRBD2 (7 bases). The CDR3 spans 16 residues. Trimming pared 6 bases from V and 4 bases from J, leaving 18 bases between. Germline V CDR1 and CDR2: MDHEN, SYDVKM. This chain's CDR3 is CASRLPGGPVTGELFF. In DNA, the CDR3 is TGTGCCAGCAGACTACCCGGGGGGCCAGTCACCGGGGAGCTGTTTTTT.

The J gene is TRBJ1-1, the V gene TRBV20-1; D is ambiguous. The CDR3 extends over 14 amino acids. Germline V gives CDR1 DFQATT, CDR2 SNEGSKA (reference sequence). Trimming removed 2 bases from V and 2 bases from J, with 12 bases in between. The CDR3 protein is CSARSGFLNTEAFF. The CDR3 DNA reads as TGCAGTGCTAGATCGGGATTCTTAAACACTGAAGCTTTCTTT.

The CDR3 loop reads CASLGRNSYSNQPQHF. In nucleotides, the CDR3 is TGTGCCAGCCTAGGACGGAACAGTTATAGCAATCAGCCCCAGCATTTT. The chain has TRBV28 and TRBJ1-5, with D unclear. The CDR3 is 16 amino acids. Trimming left V 8 bases short and J 0 bases short, with 17 bases between. CDR1 is MDHEN, CDR2 SYDVKM, per germline.